This T cell receptor beta chain was profiled in a study of T cell changes during pregnancy in multiple sclerosis. Measured with immunoSEQ multiplex PCR; TCRdb has only the in-frame clones, and not every one. The sample records about 75,000 clones, just over 90% being singletons. Material: CD4+ T cells from peripheral blood mononuclear cells, obtained before pregnancy. The TCR comes from a female donor with multiple sclerosis, enrolled in a pregnancy study.

This CDR3 is CASSLIDSWGQLHGYTF. The CDR3 nucleotides read TGTGCCAGCAGTTTAATAGACAGTTGGGGACAGCTCCATGGCTACACCTTC. The chain combines TRBV28 with TRBJ1-2, with 7 bases that match TRBD1. V was pared by 2 bases and J by 6 bases, with 15 bases of the junction left unmatched. The CDR3 contains 17 residues. The germline V gene has CDR1 MDHEN and CDR2 SYDVKM.